Presented here are 10 T cell receptor beta chains from one specimen sequenced in a study of OX40 agonist ivuxolimab in advanced cancers. Profiling relied on immunoSEQ multiplex PCR, and the TCRdb table lists in-frame clones only, not all of them. The sample yields some 50,000 clones, roughly 90% seen once. The sample was CD4+ or CD8+ T cells sorted from blood, taken in a trial of the OX40 agonist ivuxolimab. Receptors originate from an adult with an advanced solid tumor such as melanoma, head and neck, liver or kidney cancer.

This sequence joins TRBV6-5 and TRBJ1-2; TRBD1 matches 10 bases. The CDR3 runs 14 residues. Germline values: CDR1 MNHEY, CDR2 SVGAGI. The V gene end was trimmed by 6 bases and the J gene end by 5 bases; junction bases not matched to a gene: 6. CDR3 sequence (DNA): TGTGCCAGCAGCCCCGGACAGGGGGGATATGGCTACACCTTC. This sequence encodes CASSPGQGGYGYTF.

The V and J genes are TRBV4-2 and TRBJ2-3; 7 positions match TRBD1. The germline V gene encodes CDR1 LGHNA and CDR2 YNFKEQ. Trimming removed 8 bases from V and 1 base from J; junction bases left unmatched: 12. The CDR3 runs to 16 residues. The CDR3 protein is CASATEQGIGTDTQYF. The CDR3, as DNA: TGTGCCAGCGCGACCGAACAGGGGATTGGCACAGATACGCAGTATTTT.

The chain employs TRBV27 and TRBJ1-1, with TRBD1 identical over 8 bases. The germline gives CDR1 MNHEY, CDR2 SMNVEV (reference sequence). The CDR3 extends over 14 amino acids. Unmatched junction bases numbered 3, after V lost 6 bases and J lost 0 bases. The CDR3 spells CASRRTGMNTEAFF. The CDR3, as DNA: TGTGCCAGCAGACGGACAGGGATGAACACTGAAGCTTTCTTT.

This chain connects TRBV4-2 to TRBJ2-3; the match to TRBD2 covers 12 bases. Unmatched junction bases numbered 4, after V lost 3 bases and J lost 3 bases. The CDR3 runs to 16 residues. Germline loops: CDR1 LGHNA, CDR2 YNFKEQ. This chain's CDR3 is CASSQTSGSLTDTQYF. The CDR3 DNA is TGTGCCAGCAGCCAGACTAGCGGGAGTTTAACAGATACGCAGTATTTT.

The V call is TRBV2, the J call TRBJ2-1; 8 bases align to TRBD1. This CDR3 has 15 residues. Germline assignment: CDR1 SNHLY and CDR2 FYNNEI. The V gene end was trimmed by 4 bases and the J gene end by 4 bases; junction bases not matched to a gene: 6. In nucleotides, the CDR3 is TGTGCCAGCAGTGCCGACAGGGGATTTTACAATGAGCAGTTCTTC. Its protein product is CASSADRGFYNEQFF.

This clone was seen a single time. The V call is TRBV10-3, the J call TRBJ2-7; D assignment may be TRBD1 or TRBD2 (5 bases each). Looked up from germline, CDR1 is ENHRY and CDR2 is SYGVKD. The CDR3 runs to 14 residues. The V and J ends lost 8 bases and 4 bases respectively, with 18 bases between them. CDR3 bases: TGTGCCATCCGCCCCTTTGGGGGAGAGTACGAGCAGTACTTC. Amino acids: CAIRPFGGEYEQYF.

The CDR3 sequence is CASSLDTGSSYGYTF. For the CDR3, the DNA is TGTGCCAGCAGCTTAGATACGGGTAGTAGCTATGGCTACACCTTC. The chain recombines TRBV7-9 with TRBJ1-2; no reliable D call. Trimming removed 1 base at V and 4 bases at J, with 13 bases between. CDR3 length: 15 residues. The germline gives CDR1 SEHNR, CDR2 FQNEAQ (reference sequence).

In its sample, this clone is medium-sized. The chain couples TRBV4-1 to TRBJ2-1, with D uncertain. Germline V gene data show CDR1 as MGHRA and CDR2 as YSYEKL. V lost 4 bases to trimming and J lost 3 bases, with 7 bases between them. This CDR3 spans 13 amino acids. CDR3 DNA sequence: TGCGCCAGCAGCCCCTCATTCTACAATGAGCAGTTCTTC. Protein sequence: CASSPSFYNEQFF.

The chain has TRBV19 and TRBJ2-1; D might be TRBD1 (5 bases). The CDR3 is made up of 13 amino acids. Looked up from germline, CDR1 is LNHDA and CDR2 is SQIVND (reference sequence). The germline V and J ends were trimmed by 5 bases and 10 bases, with 15 bases remaining between them. CDR3 region: CASSFSGLWEQFF. The CDR3 DNA sequence: TGTGCCAGTAGTTTCTCAGGGTTATGGGAGCAGTTCTTC.

The rearrangement uses TRBV5-1 and TRBJ2-7, with D possibly TRBD1 on 5 matching bases. V lost 5 bases and J lost 1, with 10 bases in between. Germline V lookup: CDR1 SGHRS, CDR2 YFSETQ. The CDR3 spans 13 residues. CDR3 sequence: CASRPTESYEQYF. The CDR3 DNA reads as TGCGCCAGCAGGCCGACAGAGTCCTACGAGCAGTACTTC.